The clone carrying this T cell receptor (beta chain) was seen a handful of times. The antigen remains unidentified. The data were obtained in a study of blood T cells in healthy people across ages. A second PCR of roughly 7 to 11 cycles used a sample-barcoded 5' primer and a J-beta primer mix. Using its own MiXCR run on the 5' RACE reads, TCRdb lists one record per CDR3 protein. Of approximately 1,000,000 distinct CDR3 sequences in the sample, 40% to 45% were seen once. Study-wide results and caveats: In long-lived donors, naive CD4+ cell counts and diversity exceeded those of aged donors. A strong correlation was seen between TCR beta diversity and naive T cell percentage.

Sequencing used blood. The TCR originated in a woman between 55 and 75 years old in good health.

The DNA for the CDR3 is TGTGCCAGCAGCTCCACCGGGACTAGCGGGAGATATGAGCAGTTCTTC. Amino acid sequence: CASSSTGTSGRYEQFF. V gene TRBV7-3 combines with J gene TRBJ2-1; TRBD2 matches 14 bases. The trim removed 4 bases at V and 8 bases at J, leaving 7 bases unmatched. The CDR3 extends over 16 amino acids. Germline V gives CDR1 SGHTA, CDR2 FQGTGA.